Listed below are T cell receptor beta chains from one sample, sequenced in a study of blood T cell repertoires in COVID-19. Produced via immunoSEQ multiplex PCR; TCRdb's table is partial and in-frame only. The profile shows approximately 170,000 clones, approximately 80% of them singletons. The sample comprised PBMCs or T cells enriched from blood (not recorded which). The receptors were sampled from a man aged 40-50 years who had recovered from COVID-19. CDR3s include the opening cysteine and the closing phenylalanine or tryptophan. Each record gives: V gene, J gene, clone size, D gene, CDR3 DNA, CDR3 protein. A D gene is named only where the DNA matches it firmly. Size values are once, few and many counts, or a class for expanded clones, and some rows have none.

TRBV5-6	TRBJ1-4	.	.	TGTGCCAGCAGCCCAACGGCACCAGGGGCTAATGAAAAACTGTTTTTT	CASSPTAPGANEKLFF
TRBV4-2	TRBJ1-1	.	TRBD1	TGTGCCAGCAGCCAAGAAAACACAGGGGTAGCTTTCTTT	CASSQENTGVAFF
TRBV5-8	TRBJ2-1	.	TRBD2	TGTGCCAGCAGGGTGCGGGGGGGAATCGGGAATGAGCAGTTCTTC	CASRVRGGIGNEQFF
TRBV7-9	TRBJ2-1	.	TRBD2	TGTGCCAGCAGCCGACTAGCGGGGGCTCACAATGAGCAGTTCTTC	CASSRLAGAHNEQFF
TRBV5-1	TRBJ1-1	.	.	TGCGCCAGCAGCTTGGAAGTACAGCCTGAAGCTTTCTTT	CASSLEVQPEAFF
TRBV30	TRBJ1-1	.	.	TGTGCCTGGACAGGACAGATGAACACTGAAGCTTTCTTT	CAWTGQMNTEAFF
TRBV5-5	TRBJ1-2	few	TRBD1	TGTGCCAGCAGCCCGCGACAGGGCAATCCCTATGGCTACACCTTC	CASSPRQGNPYGYTF
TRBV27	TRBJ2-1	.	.	TGTGCCAGCATACAGGTTCTGGGGAACAATGAGCAGTTCTTC	CASIQVLGNNEQFF
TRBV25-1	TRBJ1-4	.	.	TGTGCCAGCAGTGCCAATCCGGGATCCAATGAAAAACTGTTTTTT	CASSANPGSNEKLFF
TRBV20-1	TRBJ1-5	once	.	TGCAGTGCTAGTATCTCTCTAGGTCGGGCGGGGGCCATTAGTAGTCAGCCCCAGCATTTT	CSASISLGRAGAISSQPQHF